The present entry profiles one T cell receptor (beta chain) with its context. Antigen: not known. The sample has other DNA sequences that encode this CDR3 too. The data are from a study of shared clonotypes between healthy human individuals. Study details: Donor composition was two women and a few men, aged 18 to 49.

Study-level points and caveats: Depth was large, yet rarefaction showed that sorted-subset sequencing was incomplete.

Using immunoSEQ multiplex PCR, the repertoire was profiled, and TCRdb retains in-frame clones only, with some absent. In the table there are about 1 million clones, around 78% of which are singletons. The sequenced sample consisted of memory CD4+ T cells from PBMCs. Subset denoted: CD45RA-negative fraction. This TCR came from a man between 18 and 29 years old in good health. Some clones in this sample may be carry-over from other donors' samples.

CDR3 residues: CASSGDGYTF. As DNA, the CDR3 is TGTGCCAGTAGTGGCGATGGCTACACCTTC. The chain links TRBV19 to TRBJ1-2, with D hard to call. CDR3 length equals 10 residues. The ends were cut back, 5 bases at V and 6 bases at J, with 4 bases in the middle. Germline CDR1 LNHDA, CDR2 SQIVND (reference sequence).